This T cell receptor beta chain was found in a study of somatic mutations in cytotoxic T cells in rheumatoid arthritis. In regard to this clone: Its antigen is not known.

Looked up from germline, CDR1 is SGHRS and CDR2 is YFSETQ. The CDR3 loop spans 13 amino acids. V was trimmed by 0 bases and J by 8 bases, leaving 12 bases between them. Some clones are missing from TCRdb's copy, which holds only in-frame ones; the method was immunoSEQ multiplex PCR. This sample yields about 20,000 clones, of which about 86% are seen a single time; 15% belongs to the top ten. Using positive magnetic bead selection on an AutoMACS, CD4+ and CD8+ cells were isolated, after which their purity was checked by flow cytometry. Broader study findings: A largest CD8+ clone above 20% of CD8+ cells occurred in about an eighth of the roughly 65 patients. Antigen specificity of the expanded CD8+ clones was not determined.

This TCR came from a man in his forties or fifties in good health. The sample consisted of CD8+ T cells sorted from blood. This sequence joins TRBV5-1 and TRBJ2-7; D not certain. CDR3 DNA sequence: TGCGCCAGCAGCTTGGCCGGAGCAACCCAGCAGTACTTC. It specifies CASSLAGATQQYF.